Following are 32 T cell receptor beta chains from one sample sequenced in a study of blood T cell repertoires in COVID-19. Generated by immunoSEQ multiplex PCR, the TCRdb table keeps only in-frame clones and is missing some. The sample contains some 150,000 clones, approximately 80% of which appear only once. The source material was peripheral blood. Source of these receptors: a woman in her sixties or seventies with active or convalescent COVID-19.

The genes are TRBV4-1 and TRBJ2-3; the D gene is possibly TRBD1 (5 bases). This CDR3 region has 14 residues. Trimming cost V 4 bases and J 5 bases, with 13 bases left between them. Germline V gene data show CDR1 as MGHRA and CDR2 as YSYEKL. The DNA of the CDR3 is TGCGCCAGCAGCCCTCTAGGGGCTAAAGATACGCAGTATTTT. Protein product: CASSPLGAKDTQYF.

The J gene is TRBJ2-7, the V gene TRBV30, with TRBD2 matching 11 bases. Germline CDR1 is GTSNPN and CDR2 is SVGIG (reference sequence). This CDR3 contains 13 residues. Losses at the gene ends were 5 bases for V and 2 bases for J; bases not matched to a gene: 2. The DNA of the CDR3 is TGTGCCTGGCGACTAGCGGGACCCTACGAGCAGTACTTC. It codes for CAWRLAGPYEQYF. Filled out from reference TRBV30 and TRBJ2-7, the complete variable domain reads SQTIHQWPATLVQPVGSPLSLECTVEGTSNPNLYWYRQAAGRGLQLLFYSVGIGQISSEVPQNLSASRPQDRQFILSSKKLLLSDSGFYLCAWRLAGPYEQYFGPGTRLTVT.

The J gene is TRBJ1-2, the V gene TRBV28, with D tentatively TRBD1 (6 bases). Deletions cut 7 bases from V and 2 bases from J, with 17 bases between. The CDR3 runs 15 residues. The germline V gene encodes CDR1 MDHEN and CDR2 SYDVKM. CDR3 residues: CASIRRYRENYGYTF. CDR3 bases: TGTGCCAGCATCAGGAGGTACAGGGAAAACTATGGCTACACCTTC.

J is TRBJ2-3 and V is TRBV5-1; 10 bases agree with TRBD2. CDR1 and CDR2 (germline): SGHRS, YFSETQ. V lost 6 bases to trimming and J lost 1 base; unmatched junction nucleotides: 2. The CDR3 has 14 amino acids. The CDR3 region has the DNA TGCGCCAGCACCGGACTAGCGGGCACAGATACGCAGTATTTT. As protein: CASTGLAGTDTQYF.

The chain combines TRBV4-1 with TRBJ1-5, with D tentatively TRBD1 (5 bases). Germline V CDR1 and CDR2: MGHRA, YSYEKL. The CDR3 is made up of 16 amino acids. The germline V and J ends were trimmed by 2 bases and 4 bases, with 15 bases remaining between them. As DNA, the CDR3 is TGCGCCAGCAGCCAAACTCCGGGACTCCTTAATCAGCCCCAGCATTTT. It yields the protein CASSQTPGLLNQPQHF.

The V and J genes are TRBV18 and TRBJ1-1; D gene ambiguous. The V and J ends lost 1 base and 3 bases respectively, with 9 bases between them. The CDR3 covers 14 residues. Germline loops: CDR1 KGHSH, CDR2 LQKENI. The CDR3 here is CASSPQHSDTEAFF. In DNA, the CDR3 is TGTGCCAGCTCACCACAACACAGTGACACTGAAGCTTTCTTT.

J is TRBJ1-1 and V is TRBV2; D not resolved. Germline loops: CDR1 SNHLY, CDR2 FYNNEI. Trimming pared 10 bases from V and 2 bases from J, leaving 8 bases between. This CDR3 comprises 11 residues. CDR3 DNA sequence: TGTGCCACGTCGTATAACACTGAAGCTTTCTTT. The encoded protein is CATSYNTEAFF.

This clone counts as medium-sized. The CDR3 coding sequence is TGTGCCACCTATCAATTTTCAGGGGTCACTGAAGCTTTCTTT. This codes for CATYQFSGVTEAFF. The chain joins TRBV28 to TRBJ1-1; tentatively, D is TRBD1 (6 bases). Germline CDR1 and CDR2: MDHEN and SYDVKM. The CDR3 totals 14 residues. V was pared by 10 bases and J by 4 bases, with 19 bases between.

The CDR3 region is CASSQDRWRLAGGREFF. CDR3 nucleotides: TGTGCCAGCAGCCAAGATAGGTGGAGACTAGCGGGGGGGCGCGAGTTCTTC. The chain employs TRBV3-1 (or the pseudogene TRBV3-2) and TRBJ2-1; 14 nucleotides match TRBD2. Germline assignment: CDR1 LGHDT and CDR2 YNNKEL (reference sequence). V shed 0 bases, J shed 14 bases, and the junction held 12 bases outside the gene matches. The CDR3 runs to 17 residues.

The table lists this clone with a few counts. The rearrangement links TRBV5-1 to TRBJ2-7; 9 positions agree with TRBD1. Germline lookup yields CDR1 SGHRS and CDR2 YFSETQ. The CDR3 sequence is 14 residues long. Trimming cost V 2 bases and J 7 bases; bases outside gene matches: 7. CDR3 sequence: CASSLWTGDVEQYF. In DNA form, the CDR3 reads TGCGCCAGCAGCTTATGGACAGGGGACGTTGAGCAGTACTTC.

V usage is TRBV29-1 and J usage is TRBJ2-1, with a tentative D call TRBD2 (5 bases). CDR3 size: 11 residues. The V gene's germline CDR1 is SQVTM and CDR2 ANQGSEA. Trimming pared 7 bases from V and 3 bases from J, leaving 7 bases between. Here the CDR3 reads CSAGDYNEQFF. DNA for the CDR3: TGCAGCGCCGGGGACTACAATGAGCAGTTCTTC.

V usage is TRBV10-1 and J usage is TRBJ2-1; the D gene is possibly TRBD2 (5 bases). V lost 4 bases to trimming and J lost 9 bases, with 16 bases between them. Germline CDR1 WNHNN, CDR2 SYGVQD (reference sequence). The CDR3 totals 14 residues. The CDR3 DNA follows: TGCGCCAGCAGTGCAGTCGAGGGCGCGGCTGAGCAGTTCTTC. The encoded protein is CASSAVEGAAEQFF.

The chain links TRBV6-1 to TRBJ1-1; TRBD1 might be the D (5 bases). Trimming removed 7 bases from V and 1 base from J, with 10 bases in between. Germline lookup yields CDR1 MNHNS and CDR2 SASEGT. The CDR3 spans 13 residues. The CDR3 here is CASTATGNTEAFF. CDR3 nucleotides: TGTGCCAGCACCGCTACAGGGAACACTGAAGCTTTCTTT.

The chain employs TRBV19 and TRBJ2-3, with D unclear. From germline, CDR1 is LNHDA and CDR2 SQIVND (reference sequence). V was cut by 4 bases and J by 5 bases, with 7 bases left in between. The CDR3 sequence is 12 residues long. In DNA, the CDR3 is TGTGCCAGTAGTACCAAACTAGATACGCAGTATTTT. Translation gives CASSTKLDTQYF.

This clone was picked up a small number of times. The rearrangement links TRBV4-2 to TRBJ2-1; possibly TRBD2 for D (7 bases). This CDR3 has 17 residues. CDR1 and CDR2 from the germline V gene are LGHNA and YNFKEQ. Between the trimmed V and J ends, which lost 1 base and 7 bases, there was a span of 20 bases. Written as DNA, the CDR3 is TGTGCCAGCAGCCAAGTCGGGGTAGAGGGGGGGACGAATGAGCAGTTCTTC. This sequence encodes CASSQVGVEGGTNEQFF.

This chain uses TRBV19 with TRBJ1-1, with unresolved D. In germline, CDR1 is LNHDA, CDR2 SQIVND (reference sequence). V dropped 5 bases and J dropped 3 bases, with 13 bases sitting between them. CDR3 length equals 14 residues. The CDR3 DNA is TGTGCCAGTAGTCCCAGGTGGTCTGACACTGAAGCTTTCTTT. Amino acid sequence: CASSPRWSDTEAFF.

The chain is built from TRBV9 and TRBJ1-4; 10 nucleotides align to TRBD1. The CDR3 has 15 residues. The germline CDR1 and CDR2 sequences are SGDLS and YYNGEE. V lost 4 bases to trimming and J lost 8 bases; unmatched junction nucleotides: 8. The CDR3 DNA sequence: TGTGCCAGCAGCCCAGGGACAGGGGAAGACGAAAAACTGTTTTTT. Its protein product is CASSPGTGEDEKLFF.

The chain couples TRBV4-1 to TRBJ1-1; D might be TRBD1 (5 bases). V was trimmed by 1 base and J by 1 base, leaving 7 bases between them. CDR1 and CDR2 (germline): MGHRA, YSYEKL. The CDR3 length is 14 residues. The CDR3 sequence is CASSQAQGNTEAFF. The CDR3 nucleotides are TGCGCCAGCAGCCAAGCCCAGGGGAACACTGAAGCTTTCTTT.

Here the CDR3 reads CASSDGTGTYGYTF. CDR3 bases: TGTGCCAGCAGTGATGGGACAGGGACCTATGGCTACACCTTC. The genes are TRBV2 and TRBJ1-2; 9 nucleotides match TRBD1. V was clipped by 3 bases and J by 4 bases; unmatched bases: 3. The CDR3 has 14 amino acids. Germline CDR1 is SNHLY and CDR2 is FYNNEI.

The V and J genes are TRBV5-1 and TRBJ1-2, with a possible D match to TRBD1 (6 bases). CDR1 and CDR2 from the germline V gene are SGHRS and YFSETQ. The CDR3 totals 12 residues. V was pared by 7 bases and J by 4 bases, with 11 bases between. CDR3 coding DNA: TGCGCCAGCGGGGGGGCTTCCTATGGCTACACCTTC. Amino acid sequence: CASGGASYGYTF.

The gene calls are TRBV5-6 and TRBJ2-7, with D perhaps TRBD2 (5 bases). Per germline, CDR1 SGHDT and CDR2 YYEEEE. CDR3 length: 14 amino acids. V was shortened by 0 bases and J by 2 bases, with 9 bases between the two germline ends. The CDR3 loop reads CASSLDTRAYEQYF. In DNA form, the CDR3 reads TGTGCCAGCAGCTTGGACACGCGGGCCTACGAGCAGTACTTC.

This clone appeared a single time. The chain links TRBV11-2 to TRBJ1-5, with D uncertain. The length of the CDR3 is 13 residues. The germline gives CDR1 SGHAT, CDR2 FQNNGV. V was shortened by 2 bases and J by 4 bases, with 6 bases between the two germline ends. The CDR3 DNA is TGTGCCAGCAGCTTATCTGTTAATCAGCCCCAGCATTTT. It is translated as CASSLSVNQPQHF.

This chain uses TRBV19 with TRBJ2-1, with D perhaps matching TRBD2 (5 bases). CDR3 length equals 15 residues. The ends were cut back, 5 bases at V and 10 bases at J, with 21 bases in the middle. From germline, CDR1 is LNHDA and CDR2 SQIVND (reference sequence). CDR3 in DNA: TGTGCCAGTAGTGCGGACGGGGAATTATATCAGGAGCAGTTCTTC. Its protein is CASSADGELYQEQFF.

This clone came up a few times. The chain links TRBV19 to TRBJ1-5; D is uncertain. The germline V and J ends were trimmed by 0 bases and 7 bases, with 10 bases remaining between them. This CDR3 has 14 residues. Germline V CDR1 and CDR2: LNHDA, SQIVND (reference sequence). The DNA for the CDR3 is TGTGCCAGTAGTATAGATCGGGGAGGGCAGCCCCAGCATTTT. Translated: CASSIDRGGQPQHF.

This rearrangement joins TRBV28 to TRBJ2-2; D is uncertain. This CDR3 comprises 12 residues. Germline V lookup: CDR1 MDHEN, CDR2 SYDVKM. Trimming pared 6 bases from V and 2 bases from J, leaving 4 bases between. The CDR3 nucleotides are TGTGCCAGCAGAGCAAACACCGGGGAGCTGTTTTTT. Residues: CASRANTGELFF.

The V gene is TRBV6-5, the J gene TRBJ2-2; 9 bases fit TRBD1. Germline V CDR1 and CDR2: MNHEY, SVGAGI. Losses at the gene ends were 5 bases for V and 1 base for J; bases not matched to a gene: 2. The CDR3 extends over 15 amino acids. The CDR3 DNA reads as TGTGCCAGCAGTCGACAGGGGGGGAACACCGGGGAGCTGTTTTTT. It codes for CASSRQGGNTGELFF.

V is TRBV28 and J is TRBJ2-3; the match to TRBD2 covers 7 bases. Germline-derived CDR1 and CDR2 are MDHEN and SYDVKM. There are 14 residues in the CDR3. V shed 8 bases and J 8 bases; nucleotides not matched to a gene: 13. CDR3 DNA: TGTGCCAGCCGAGTAGACGCGGGGGTCGGTACGCAGTATTTT. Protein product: CASRVDAGVGTQYF.

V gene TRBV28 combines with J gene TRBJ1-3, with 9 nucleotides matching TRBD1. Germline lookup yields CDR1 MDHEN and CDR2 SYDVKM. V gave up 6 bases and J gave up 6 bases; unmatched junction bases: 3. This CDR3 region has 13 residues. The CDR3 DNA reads TGTGCCAGCAGACAGGGGGCGGAAAACACCATATATTTT. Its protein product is CASRQGAENTIYF.

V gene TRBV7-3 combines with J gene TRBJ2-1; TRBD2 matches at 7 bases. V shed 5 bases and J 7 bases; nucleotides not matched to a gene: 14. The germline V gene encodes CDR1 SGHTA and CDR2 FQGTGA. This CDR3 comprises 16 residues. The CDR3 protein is CASSPSVAGKSNEQFF. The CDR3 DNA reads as TGTGCCAGCAGCCCCTCCGTAGCGGGTAAGAGTAATGAGCAGTTCTTC.

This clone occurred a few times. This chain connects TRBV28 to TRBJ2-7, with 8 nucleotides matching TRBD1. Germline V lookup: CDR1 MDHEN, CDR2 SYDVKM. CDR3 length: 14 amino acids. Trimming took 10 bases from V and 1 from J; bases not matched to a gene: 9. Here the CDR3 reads CATKGQGYSYEQYF. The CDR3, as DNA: TGTGCCACCAAAGGACAGGGCTATTCCTACGAGCAGTACTTC. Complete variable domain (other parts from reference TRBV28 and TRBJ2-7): DVKVTQSSRYLVKRTGEKVFLECVQDMDHENMFWYRQDPGLGLRLIYFSYDVKMKEKGDIPEGYSVSREKKERFSLILESASTNQTSMYLCATKGQGYSYEQYFGPGTRLTVT.

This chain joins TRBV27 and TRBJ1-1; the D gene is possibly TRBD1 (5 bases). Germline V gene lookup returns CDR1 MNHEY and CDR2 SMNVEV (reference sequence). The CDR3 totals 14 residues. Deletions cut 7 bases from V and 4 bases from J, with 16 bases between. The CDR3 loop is CASTSPGWGTEAFF. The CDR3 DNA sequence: TGTGCCAGCACCTCGCCAGGGTGGGGCACTGAAGCTTTCTTT.

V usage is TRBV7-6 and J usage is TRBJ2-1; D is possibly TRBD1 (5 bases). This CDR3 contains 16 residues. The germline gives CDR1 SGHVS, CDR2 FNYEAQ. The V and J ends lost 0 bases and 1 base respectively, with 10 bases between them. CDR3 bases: TGTGCCAGCAGCTTAGCGGCAGGGTGGTCCTACAATGAGCAGTTCTTC. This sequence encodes CASSLAAGWSYNEQFF.